This T cell receptor beta chain stems from a study of blood T cells in healthy people across ages. A word on this clonotype: Sequence at one end of the junction differs from germline and may be a read error.

Together with a sample-barcoded 5' primer, a J-beta primer mix was included in a second PCR lasting about 6 to 11 cycles. TCRdb itself ran the 5' RACE reads through MiXCR, one entry per CDR3 protein. The sample lists around 820,000 distinct CDR3 sequences, 20% to 25% occurring once. The CDR3 has 14 amino acids. Germline values: CDR1 MNHNY, CDR2 SVGAGI (reference sequence). These data were also filed under a second study, of T cells of mothers and their children.

V and J are TRBV6-6 and TRBJ2-5, with D perhaps matching TRBD2 (7 bases). What was sequenced was blood. This receptor was obtained from a boy aged 10-17 years in good health. The CDR3 loop reads CASRRGGGQEAQYF. Here the CDR3 DNA reads TGTGCCAGCCGGAGGGGGGGAGGGCAAGAGGCCCAGTACTTC.